These 17 T cell receptor beta chains were all obtained from the same sample, sequenced in a study of beta chain features in type 1 diabetes. The entirety of the isolated RNA underwent reverse transcription, so expressed TCRB transcripts were sequenced. Assay used: immunoSEQ multiplex PCR; TCRdb lists only in-frame clones, some missing. This table holds roughly 230,000 clones, 9.6% found once. Material for sequencing was naive CD4+ T cells from blood. These receptors originate from a woman under 30 in good health.

This clone was detected a few times. The chain combines TRBV30 with TRBJ2-3, with D perhaps TRBD1 (6 bases). CDR1 and CDR2 from the germline V gene are GTSNPN and SVGIG (reference sequence). CDR3 length: 13 amino acids. V lost 4 bases and J lost 5, with 13 bases in between. CDR3 DNA sequence: TGTGCCTGGACAAGGCAGGGGAGAGATACGCAGTATTTT. As protein: CAWTRQGRDTQYF.

The rearrangement links TRBV30 to TRBJ2-7; D might be TRBD1 (6 bases). CDR3 length equals 13 residues. Germline V CDR1 and CDR2: GTSNPN, SVGIG (reference sequence). The V and J ends lost 4 bases and 3 bases respectively, with 13 bases between them. The CDR3 spells CAWMSQGRYEQYF. Here the CDR3 DNA reads TGTGCCTGGATGAGTCAGGGGCGCTACGAGCAGTACTTC.

The V and J genes are TRBV4-1 and TRBJ2-5, with 8 bases lining up with TRBD2. The J segment lost 5 bases and the V segment lost 7 bases, leaving 12 bases of the junction unmatched. This CDR3 contains 15 residues. CDR1 and CDR2 (germline): MGHRA, YSYEKL. In DNA form, the CDR3 reads TGCGCCAGCACCCGGACGGGGGGGGAGGGTGAGACCCAGTACTTC. Protein: CASTRTGGEGETQYF.

This clone was picked up a small number of times. The V call is TRBV9, the J call TRBJ2-5; TRBD2 might be the D (5 bases). Germline V lookup: CDR1 SGDLS, CDR2 YYNGEE. The V gene lost 2 bases and the J gene lost 10 bases, with 18 bases spanning the gap. The CDR3 covers 14 residues. The CDR3 sequence is CASSVEPEVGSQYF. CDR3 DNA: TGTGCCAGCAGCGTTGAACCTGAGGTTGGGAGCCAGTACTTC.

This clone was counted between two and nine times. This chain connects TRBV6-5 to TRBJ2-2; 8 bases map to TRBD2. V lost 2 bases, J lost 4 bases, and 3 bases stayed unmatched. The CDR3 is 15 amino acids. Germline CDR1 is MNHEY and CDR2 is SVGAGI. The CDR3 spells CASSYRSGVTGELFF. The DNA of the CDR3 is TGTGCCAGCAGTTACCGTAGCGGGGTCACCGGGGAGCTGTTTTTT.

This clone was recorded a few times. The chain has TRBV4-2 and TRBJ1-1; 7 bases align to TRBD1. Germline loops: CDR1 LGHNA, CDR2 YNFKEQ. Germline trimming cut 4 bases from V and 2 bases from J; bases unmatched to any gene: 10. The CDR3 runs to 16 residues. The CDR3: CASSPRTGSGNTEAFF. DNA for the CDR3: TGTGCCAGCAGCCCTCGGACAGGATCCGGTAACACTGAAGCTTTCTTT.

Many counts were recorded for this clone. Other DNA sequences from this sample encode an identical CDR3 as well. The chain recombines TRBV7-9 with TRBJ1-6, with 7 positions matching TRBD1. The CDR3 covers 13 residues. The J segment lost 13 bases and the V segment lost 2 bases, leaving 5 bases of the junction unmatched. Per germline, CDR1 SEHNR and CDR2 FQNEAQ (reference sequence). CDR3 coding DNA: TGTGCCAGCAGCTTACAGGGGGGTACGCCCCTCCACTTT. It yields the protein CASSLQGGTPLHF.

The gene calls are TRBV5-1 and TRBJ2-1; 7 nucleotides align to TRBD1. The CDR3 sequence is 15 residues long. Trimming took 3 bases from V and 3 from J; bases not matched to a gene: 6. The germline V gene encodes CDR1 SGHRS and CDR2 YFSETQ. The CDR3 is CASSSSGTDYNEQFF. Written as DNA, the CDR3 is TGCGCCAGCAGCTCCTCCGGGACAGACTACAATGAGCAGTTCTTC.

This rearrangement joins TRBV28 to TRBJ2-5, with TRBD1 matching 7 bases. J gave up 5 bases and V 6 bases, and 9 bases lay outside the gene matches. This CDR3 has 14 amino acids. Germline values: CDR1 MDHEN, CDR2 SYDVKM. In nucleotides, the CDR3 is TGTGCCAGCAGCCGCGGACAGGTTCGCGAGACCCAGTACTTC. The encoded protein is CASSRGQVRETQYF.

This clone has more than one count but fewer than ten. The chain couples TRBV7-3 to TRBJ2-1; D call uncertain. Trimming cost V 5 bases and J 9 bases, with 11 bases left between them. This CDR3 region has 12 residues. Germline V CDR1 and CDR2: SGHTA, FQGTGA. CDR3 nucleotides: TGTGCCAGCAGCCTAGAGGCTCCTGAGCAGTTCTTC. Translated, it gives CASSLEAPEQFF.

V and J are TRBV18 and TRBJ1-1; D is ambiguous. Trimming removed 3 bases from V and 6 bases from J, with 14 bases in between. Germline V gene data show CDR1 as KGHSH and CDR2 as LQKENI. This CDR3 is built from 14 residues. CDR3 bases: TGTGCCAGCTCACCGGGTTGGAGTGTCGCTGAAGCTTTCTTT. It encodes CASSPGWSVAEAFF.

This clone was found many times. V gene TRBV11-2 combines with J gene TRBJ2-1; D is undetermined. Germline values: CDR1 SGHAT, CDR2 FQNNGV. The length of the CDR3 is 11 residues. V dropped 1 base and J dropped 9 bases, with 4 bases sitting between them. The chain's CDR3 is CASSLVLEQFF. The CDR3 bases are TGTGCCAGCAGCTTAGTCCTTGAGCAGTTCTTC. Full variable domain (remainder filled in from reference TRBV11-2 and TRBJ2-1): EAGVAQSPRYKIIEKRQSVAFWCNPISGHATLYWYQQILGQGPKLLIQFQNNGVVDDSQLPKDRFSAERLKGVDSTLKIQPAKLEDSAVYLCASSLVLEQFFGPGTRLTVL.

The sample holds a few counts of this clone. The chain carries TRBV25-1 and TRBJ2-2; no firm D call. The V and J ends lost 11 bases and 1 base respectively, with 8 bases between them. The germline V gene encodes CDR1 MGHDK and CDR2 SYGVNS. The CDR3 has 12 amino acids. CDR3 DNA: TGTGCCGCCCCAGGGAACACCGGGGAGCTGTTTTTT. The encoded protein is CAAPGNTGELFF.

This clone was found a few times. J is TRBJ1-6 and V is TRBV6-4; the match to TRBD1 covers 7 bases. The CDR3 spans 14 residues. V was clipped by 6 bases and J by 9 bases; unmatched bases: 8. The germline V gene encodes CDR1 MRHNA and CDR2 SNTAGT. The CDR3 sequence: CASSRGGTGSPLHF. Here the CDR3 DNA reads TGTGCCAGCAGCCGAGGGGGCACGGGTTCACCCCTCCACTTT.

The rearrangement uses TRBV18 and TRBJ2-5; 7 nucleotides match TRBD1. The CDR3 runs to 13 residues. Germline CDR1 KGHSH, CDR2 LQKENI. V was clipped by 8 bases and J by 2 bases; unmatched bases: 5. CDR3 nucleotide sequence: TGTGCCAGCCACGGGACAGATCAAGAGACCCAGTACTTC. It codes for CASHGTDQETQYF.

This clone was counted many times. The chain recombines TRBV7-2 with TRBJ2-7; TRBD2 matches at 10 bases. The CDR3 covers 14 residues. Germline assignment: CDR1 SGHTA and CDR2 FQGNSA. V shed 2 bases, J shed 4 bases, and the junction held 2 bases outside the gene matches. The CDR3 region is CASSLTSGTYEQYF. CDR3 coding DNA: TGTGCCAGCAGCTTAACTAGCGGGACGTACGAGCAGTACTTC.

The V and J genes are TRBV7-8 and TRBJ2-1, with D perhaps matching TRBD1 (5 bases). Germline lookup yields CDR1 SGHVS and CDR2 FQNEAQ. Between the trimmed V and J ends, which lost 3 bases and 8 bases, there was a span of 11 bases. The CDR3 is 13 amino acids. The CDR3 sequence is CASSFSWGDEQFF. DNA for the CDR3: TGTGCCAGCAGCTTCTCCTGGGGCGATGAGCAGTTCTTC.